This T cell receptor beta chain was sequenced in a study of blood T cell repertoires in COVID-19. The CDR3 spans 15 residues. The ends were cut back, 5 bases at V and 0 bases at J, with 14 bases in the middle. Looked up from germline, CDR1 is LGHDT and CDR2 is YNNKEL (reference sequence). Method: immunoSEQ multiplex PCR; TCRdb's copy keeps in-frame clones and lacks some. This table has over 200,000 clones, about nine tenths appearing once. The V gene is TRBV3-1 (or the pseudogene TRBV3-2), the J gene TRBJ2-7; D may be TRBD2 (5 bases). The receptor's source is a woman in her fifties or sixties with acute or convalescent COVID-19. Material for sequencing was peripheral blood. As DNA, the CDR3 is TGTGCCAGCAGCGCTCAGTCCCGGGGCTCCTACGAGCAGTACTTC. Translation gives CASSAQSRGSYEQYF.